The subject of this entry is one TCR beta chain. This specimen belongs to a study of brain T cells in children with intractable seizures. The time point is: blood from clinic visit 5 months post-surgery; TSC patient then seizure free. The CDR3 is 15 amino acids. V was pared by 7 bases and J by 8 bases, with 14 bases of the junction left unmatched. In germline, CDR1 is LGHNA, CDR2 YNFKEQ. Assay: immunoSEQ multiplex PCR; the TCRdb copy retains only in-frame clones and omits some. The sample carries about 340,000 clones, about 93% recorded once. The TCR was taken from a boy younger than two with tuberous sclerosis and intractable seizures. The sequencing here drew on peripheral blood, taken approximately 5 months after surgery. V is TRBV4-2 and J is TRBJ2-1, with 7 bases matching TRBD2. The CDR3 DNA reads TGTGCCAGCACCGCGGGGCTAGCGGATTGGGATGAGCAGTTCTTC. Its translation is CASTAGLADWDEQFF.